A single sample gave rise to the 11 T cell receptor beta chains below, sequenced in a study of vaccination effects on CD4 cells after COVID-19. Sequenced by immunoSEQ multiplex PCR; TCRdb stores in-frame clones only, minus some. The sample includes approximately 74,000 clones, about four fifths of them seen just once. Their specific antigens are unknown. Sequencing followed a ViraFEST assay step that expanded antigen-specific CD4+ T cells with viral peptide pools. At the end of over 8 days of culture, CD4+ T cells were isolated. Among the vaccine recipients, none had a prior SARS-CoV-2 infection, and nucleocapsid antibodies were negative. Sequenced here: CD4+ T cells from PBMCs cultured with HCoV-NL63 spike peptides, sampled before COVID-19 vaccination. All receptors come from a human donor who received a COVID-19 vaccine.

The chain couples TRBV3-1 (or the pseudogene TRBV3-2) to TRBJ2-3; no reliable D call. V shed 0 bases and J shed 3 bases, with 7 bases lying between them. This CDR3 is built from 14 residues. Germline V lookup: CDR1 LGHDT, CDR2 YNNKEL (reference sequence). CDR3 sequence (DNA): TGTGCCAGCAGCCAAGATCGCGTTACAGATACGCAGTATTTT. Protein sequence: CASSQDRVTDTQYF.

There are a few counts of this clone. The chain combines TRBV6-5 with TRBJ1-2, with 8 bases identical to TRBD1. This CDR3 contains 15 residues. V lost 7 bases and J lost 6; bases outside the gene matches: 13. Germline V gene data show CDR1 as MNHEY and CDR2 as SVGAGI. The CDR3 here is CASTAATGDRDGYTF. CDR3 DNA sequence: TGTGCCAGCACCGCCGCGACAGGGGATAGGGATGGCTACACCTTC.

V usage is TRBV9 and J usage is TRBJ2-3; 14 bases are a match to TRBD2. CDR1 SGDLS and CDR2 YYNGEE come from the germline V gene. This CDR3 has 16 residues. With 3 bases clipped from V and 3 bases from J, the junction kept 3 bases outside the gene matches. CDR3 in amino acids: CASSDRTSGGTDTQYF. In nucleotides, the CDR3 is TGTGCCAGCAGCGACAGGACTAGCGGGGGGACAGATACGCAGTATTTT.

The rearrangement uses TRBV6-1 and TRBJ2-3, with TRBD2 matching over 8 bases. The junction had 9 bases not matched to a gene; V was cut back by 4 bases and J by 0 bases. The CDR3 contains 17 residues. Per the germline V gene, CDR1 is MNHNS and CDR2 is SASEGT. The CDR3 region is CASSGPQRGTSTDTQYF. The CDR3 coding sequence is TGTGCCAGCAGTGGCCCCCAGCGGGGGACGAGCACAGATACGCAGTATTTT.

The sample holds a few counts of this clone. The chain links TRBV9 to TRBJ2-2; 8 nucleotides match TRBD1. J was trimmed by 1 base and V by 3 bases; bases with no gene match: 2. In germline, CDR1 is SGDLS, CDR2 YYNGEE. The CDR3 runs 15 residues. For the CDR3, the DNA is TGTGCCAGCAGCGCTGACAGGGGGAACACCGGGGAGCTGTTTTTT. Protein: CASSADRGNTGELFF.

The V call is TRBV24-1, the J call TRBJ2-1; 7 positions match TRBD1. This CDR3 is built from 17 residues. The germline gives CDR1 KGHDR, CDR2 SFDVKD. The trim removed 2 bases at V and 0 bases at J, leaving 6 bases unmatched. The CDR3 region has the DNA TGTGCCACCAGTGATTCTACAGGGGCCAGCTCCTACAATGAGCAGTTCTTC. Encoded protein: CATSDSTGASSYNEQFF.

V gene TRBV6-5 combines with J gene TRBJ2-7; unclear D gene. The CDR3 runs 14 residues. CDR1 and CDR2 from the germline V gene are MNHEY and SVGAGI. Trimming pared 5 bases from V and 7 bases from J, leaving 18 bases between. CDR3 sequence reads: CASSPTRAAVEQYV. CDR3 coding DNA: TGTGCCAGCAGTCCCACAAGGGCGGCAGTGGAGCAGTACGTC.

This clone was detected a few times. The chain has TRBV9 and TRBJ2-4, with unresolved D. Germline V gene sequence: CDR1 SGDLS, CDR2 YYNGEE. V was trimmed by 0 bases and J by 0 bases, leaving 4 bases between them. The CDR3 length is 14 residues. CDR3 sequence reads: CASSVAVAKNIQYF. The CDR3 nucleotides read TGTGCCAGCAGCGTAGCCGTAGCCAAAAACATTCAGTACTTC.

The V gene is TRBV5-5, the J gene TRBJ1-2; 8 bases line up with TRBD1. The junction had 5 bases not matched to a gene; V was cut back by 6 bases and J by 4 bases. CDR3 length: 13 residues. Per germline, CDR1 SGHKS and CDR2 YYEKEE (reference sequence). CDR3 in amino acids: CASTRQGSYGYTF. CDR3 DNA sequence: TGTGCCAGCACCCGACAGGGGTCCTATGGCTACACCTTC. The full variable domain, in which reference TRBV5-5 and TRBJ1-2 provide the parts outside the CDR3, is DAGVTQSPTHLIKTRGQQVTLRCSPISGHKSVSWYQQVLGQGPQFIFQYYEKEERGRGNFPDRFSARQFPNYSSELNVNALLLGDSALYLCASTRQGSYGYTFGSGTRLTVV.

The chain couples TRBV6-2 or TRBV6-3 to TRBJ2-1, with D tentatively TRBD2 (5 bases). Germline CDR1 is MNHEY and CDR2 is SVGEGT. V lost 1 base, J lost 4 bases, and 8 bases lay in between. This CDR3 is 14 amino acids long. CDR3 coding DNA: TGTGCCAGCAGTTACTTGGGAGATTACAATGAGCAGTTCTTC. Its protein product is CASSYLGDYNEQFF.

The CDR3 nucleotides read TGTGCCAGCAGCTACCTTGCGGGCGGGGGTCAGCCCCAGCATTTT. Residues: CASSYLAGGGQPQHF. The gene calls are TRBV7-2 and TRBJ1-5, with D perhaps matching TRBD1 (5 bases). Germline CDR1 is SGHTA and CDR2 is FQGNSA. Between the trimmed V and J ends, which lost 4 bases and 6 bases, there was a span of 16 bases. CDR3 length: 15 residues.